This T cell receptor (beta chain) was captured in a study of cytomegalovirus exposure and HLA in healthy donors. Study results and caveats: Accurate HLA-A and HLA-B prediction from TCR beta sequences was reported for most subjects.

As for this clone: The antigen remains unidentified.

This cohort consisted of healthy bone marrow donors. The study ran its PCR with 60 Vbeta and 13 Jbeta primers. Authors' data handling: Some 9.9 million of some 80 million unique TCR beta chains were shared, per a later count. The data were produced by immunoSEQ multiplex PCR, yet TCRdb's version contains in-frame clones alone and is incomplete. From that table come the V and J calls and clone size; the DNA was used to work out D and trimming. The sample lists 74,000 or so clones; approximately 79% were seen once. CDR3 length equals 18 residues. V was clipped by 1 base and J by 4 bases, with 22 bases between them. CDR1 and CDR2 (germline): SGDLS, YYNGEE.

The specimen sequenced was PBMCs. This TCR was recovered from a woman aged 40 to 55 in good health and CMV-seropositive. The chain is built from TRBV9 and TRBJ2-3; TRBD2 might be the D (6 bases). This chain's CDR3 is CASSVTTGAGMVPDTQYF. The CDR3 region has the DNA TGTGCCAGCAGCGTAACTACCGGGGCGGGGATGGTTCCAGATACGCAGTATTTT.